The clone carrying this T cell receptor (beta chain) was counted only a few times. Its target is not known. PBMCs were sourced from more than 7.5 ml fresh peripheral blood. These data originate in a study of T cells in Graves' hyperthyroidism and ophthalmopathy. Study-level points and caveats: Most expanded thyroid clonotypes above 0.001 recurred in blood. A median approximately 6.5 months before onset, the model predicted ophthalmopathy.

Amplified TCR beta CDR3 regions derived from RNA transcripts. First-round RT-PCR targeting the TCR CDR3 was performed with the HTBI primer set. TCRdb reprocessed the multiplex PCR reads with MiXCR, giving one entry per CDR3 protein. Altogether roughly 700,000 distinct CDR3 sequences are present, just over 35% being singletons, with the ten largest covering 30% to 40%. The germline CDR1 and CDR2 sequences are LNHDA and SQIVND (reference sequence). The germline V and J ends were trimmed by 5 bases and 0 bases, with 13 bases remaining between them. This CDR3 contains 16 residues. This sequence joins TRBV19 and TRBJ1-4; unclear D gene. This receptor was obtained from a woman in her thirties or forties with Graves' hyperthyroidism. The sequenced sample was blood. CDR3 residues: CASSPLSLTTNEKLFF. For the CDR3, the DNA is TGTGCCAGTAGTCCGCTTAGTCTAACAACTAATGAAAAACTGTTTTTT.